This TCR beta chain was recorded in a study of control samples from healthy donors and cancer patients. The V end was cut by 2 bases, the J end by 1 base, with 5 bases between. The CDR3 runs 13 residues. Germline V lookup: CDR1 KGHSH, CDR2 LQKENI. Clones were sequenced by immunoSEQ multiplex PCR, and TCRdb holds only the in-frame ones, with some missing. The sample consists of more than 95,000 clones, more than 70% of them appearing once. This receptor was identified in a man in his sixties in good health. Sequencing was performed on blood. V usage is TRBV18 and J usage is TRBJ1-2; D perhaps matches TRBD1 (5 bases). The CDR3 DNA is TGTGCCAGCTCACCAGACAGTAACTATGGCTACACCTTC. This sequence encodes CASSPDSNYGYTF.